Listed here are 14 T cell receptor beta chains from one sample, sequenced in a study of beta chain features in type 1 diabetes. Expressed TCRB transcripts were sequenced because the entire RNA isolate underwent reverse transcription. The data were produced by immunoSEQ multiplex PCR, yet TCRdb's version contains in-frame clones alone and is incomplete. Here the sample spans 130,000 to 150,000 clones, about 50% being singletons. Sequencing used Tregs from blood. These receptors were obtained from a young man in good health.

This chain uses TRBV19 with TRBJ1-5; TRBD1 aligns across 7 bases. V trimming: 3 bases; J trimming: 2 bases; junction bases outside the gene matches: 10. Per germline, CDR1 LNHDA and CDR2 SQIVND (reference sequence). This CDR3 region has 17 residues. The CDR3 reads CASSIRPRQGGNQPQHF. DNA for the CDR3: TGTGCCAGTAGTATCCGCCCAAGACAGGGAGGCAATCAGCCCCAGCATTTT.

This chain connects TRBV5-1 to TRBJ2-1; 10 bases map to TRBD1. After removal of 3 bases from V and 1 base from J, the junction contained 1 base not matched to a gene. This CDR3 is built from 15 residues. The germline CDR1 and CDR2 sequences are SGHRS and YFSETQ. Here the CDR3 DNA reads TGCGCCAGCAGCTGGACAGGGGGGTCCTACAATGAGCAGTTCTTC. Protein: CASSWTGGSYNEQFF. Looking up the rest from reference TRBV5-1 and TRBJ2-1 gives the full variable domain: KAGVTQTPRYLIKTRGQQVTLSCSPISGHRSVSWYQQTPGQGLQFLFEYFSETQRNKGNFPGRFSGRQFSNSRSEMNVSTLELGDSALYLCASSWTGGSYNEQFFGPGTRLTVL.

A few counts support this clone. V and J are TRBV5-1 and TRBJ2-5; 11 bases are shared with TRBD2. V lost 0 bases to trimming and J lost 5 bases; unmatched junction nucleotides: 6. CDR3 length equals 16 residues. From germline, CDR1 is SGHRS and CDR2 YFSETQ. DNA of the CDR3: TGCGCCAGCAGCTTGGTAGCGGGGGGGCGCTGGGAGACCCAGTACTTC. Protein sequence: CASSLVAGGRWETQYF. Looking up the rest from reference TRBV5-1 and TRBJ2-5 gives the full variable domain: KAGVTQTPRYLIKTRGQQVTLSCSPISGHRSVSWYQQTPGQGLQFLFEYFSETQRNKGNFPGRFSGRQFSNSRSEMNVSTLELGDSALYLCASSLVAGGRWETQYFGPGTRLLVL.

CDR3 nucleotides: TGCGCCAGCAGCTTGGCCTCTAGCGGGATCGATGAGCAGTTCTTC. Its translation: CASSLASSGIDEQFF. The chain has TRBV5-1 and TRBJ2-1, with 9 bases fitting TRBD2. The CDR3 runs 15 residues. V lost 0 bases and J lost 8; bases outside the gene matches: 6. Germline CDR1 and CDR2: SGHRS and YFSETQ.

CDR3 region: CASRRGGTNTGELFF. DNA of the CDR3: TGTGCCAGTCGAAGGGGAGGTACGAACACCGGGGAGCTGTTTTTT. The gene calls are TRBV19 and TRBJ2-2, with D possibly being TRBD2 (6 bases). Trimming stripped 8 bases from V and 0 bases from J, with 13 bases between. The CDR3 runs 15 residues. Germline assignment: CDR1 LNHDA and CDR2 SQIVND (reference sequence).

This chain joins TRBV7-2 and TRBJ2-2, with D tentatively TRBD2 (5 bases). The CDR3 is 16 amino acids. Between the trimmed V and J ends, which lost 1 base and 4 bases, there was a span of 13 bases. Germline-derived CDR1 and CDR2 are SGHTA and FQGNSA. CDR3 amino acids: CASSLVAGGGTGELFF. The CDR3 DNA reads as TGTGCCAGCAGCTTAGTTGCCGGAGGAGGCACCGGGGAGCTGTTTTTT.

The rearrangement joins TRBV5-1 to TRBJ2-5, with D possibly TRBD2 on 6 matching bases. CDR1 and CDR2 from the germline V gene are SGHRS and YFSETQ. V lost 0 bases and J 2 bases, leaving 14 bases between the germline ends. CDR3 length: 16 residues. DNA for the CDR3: TGCGCCAGCAGCTTGGCGGTAGCGGCCACGCAAGAGACCCAGTACTTC. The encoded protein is CASSLAVAATQETQYF.

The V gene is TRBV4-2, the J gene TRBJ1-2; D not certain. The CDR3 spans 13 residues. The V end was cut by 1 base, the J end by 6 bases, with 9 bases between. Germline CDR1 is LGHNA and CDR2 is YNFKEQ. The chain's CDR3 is CASSQGVANGYTF. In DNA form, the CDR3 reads TGTGCCAGCAGCCAAGGGGTAGCGAATGGCTACACCTTC.

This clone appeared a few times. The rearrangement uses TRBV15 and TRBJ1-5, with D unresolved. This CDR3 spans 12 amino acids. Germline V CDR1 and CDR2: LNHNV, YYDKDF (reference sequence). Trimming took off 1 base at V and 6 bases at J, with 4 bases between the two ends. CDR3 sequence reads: CATSRVAQPQHF. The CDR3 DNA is TGTGCCACCAGCAGAGTAGCTCAGCCCCAGCATTTT.

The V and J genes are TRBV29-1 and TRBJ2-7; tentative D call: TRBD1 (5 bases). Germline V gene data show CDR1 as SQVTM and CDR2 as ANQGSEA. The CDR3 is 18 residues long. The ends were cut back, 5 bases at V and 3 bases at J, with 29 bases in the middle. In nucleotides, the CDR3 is TGCAGCGTTCTAGGGGATGACACGAGAACCGCAGTAATCTACGAGCAGTACTTC. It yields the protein CSVLGDDTRTAVIYEQYF.

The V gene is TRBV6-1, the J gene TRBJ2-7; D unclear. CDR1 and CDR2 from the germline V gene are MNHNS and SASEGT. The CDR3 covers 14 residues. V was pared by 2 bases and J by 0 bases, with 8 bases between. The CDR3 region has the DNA TGTGCCAGCAGTGAACAAGAGCTCTCCTACGAGCAGTACTTC. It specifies CASSEQELSYEQYF.

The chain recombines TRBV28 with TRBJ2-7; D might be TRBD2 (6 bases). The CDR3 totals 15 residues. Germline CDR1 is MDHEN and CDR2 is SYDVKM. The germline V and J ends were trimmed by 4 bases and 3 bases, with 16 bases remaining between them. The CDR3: CASSSMGLLGYEQYF. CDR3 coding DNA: TGTGCCAGCAGTTCTATGGGACTCCTCGGCTACGAGCAGTACTTC. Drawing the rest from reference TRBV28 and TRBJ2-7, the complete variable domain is DVKVTQSSRYLVKRTGEKVFLECVQDMDHENMFWYRQDPGLGLRLIYFSYDVKMKEKGDIPEGYSVSREKKERFSLILESASTNQTSMYLCASSSMGLLGYEQYFGPGTRLTVT.

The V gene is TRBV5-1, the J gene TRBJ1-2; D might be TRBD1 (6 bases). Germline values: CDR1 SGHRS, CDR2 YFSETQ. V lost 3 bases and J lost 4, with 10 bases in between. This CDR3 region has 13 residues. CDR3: CASSSQGSYGYTF. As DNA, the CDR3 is TGCGCCAGCAGCTCACAGGGTAGCTATGGCTACACCTTC.

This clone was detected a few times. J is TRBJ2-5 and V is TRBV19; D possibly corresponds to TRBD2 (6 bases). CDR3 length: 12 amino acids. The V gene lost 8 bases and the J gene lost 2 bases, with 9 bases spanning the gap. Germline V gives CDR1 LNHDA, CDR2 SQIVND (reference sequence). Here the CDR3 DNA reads TGTGCCAGTGGGGGGTTACAAGAGACCCAGTACTTC. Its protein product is CASGGLQETQYF.